This TCR beta chain comes out of a study of OX40 agonist ivuxolimab in advanced cancers. Across the study: Dose-escalation patients had hepatocellular carcinoma, melanoma, renal cell or head and neck cancer.

Trimming stripped 9 bases from V and 2 bases from J, with 17 bases between. The CDR3 extends over 15 amino acids. Germline V lookup: CDR1 SNHLY, CDR2 FYNNEI. To note about this clone: The target antigen is unknown.

Findings and caveats of the study: At 0.1 to 3.0 mg/kg, clonal expansion of CD4+ and CD8+ blood T cells had occurred by week 6. The investigators did not determine what antigen specificity the expanded peripheral T cells had.

Clones were read by immunoSEQ multiplex PCR, and TCRdb kept only the in-frame ones, dropping some. The data show about 20,000 clones, with about four fifths seen just once and roughly a quarter held by the top ten. The rearrangement joins TRBV2 to TRBJ2-1, with D perhaps matching TRBD1 or TRBD2 (7 bases each). The receptor comes from an adult with an advanced solid tumor such as melanoma, head and neck, liver or kidney cancer. Source: CD4+ or CD8+ T cells sorted from blood, taken in a trial of the OX40 agonist ivuxolimab. CDR3 DNA: TGTGCCAGGACCCCAGGGGGGGGCCCCTACAATGAGCAGTTCTTC. The encoded protein is CARTPGGGPYNEQFF.